These 17 T cell receptor beta chains were sequenced from one sample in a study of metastatic and nonmetastatic thyroid tumors. TCRdb reprocessed the PCR reads using MiXCR. The profile covers 43,000 or so clones, with about 4% appearing a single time and 7.5% to 10% taken by the ten largest. No patient received treatment before thyroid surgery. The sequenced sample consisted of blood. Every receptor here comes from a female donor with papillary thyroid cancer or a benign thyroid nodule (not recorded which). Some clones in this sample may be carry-over from other donors' samples.

As concerns this clone: The junction shows a germline mismatch at one end, possibly a read error. The rearrangement joins TRBV12-3 or TRBV12-4 to TRBJ1-5, with 8 nucleotides matching TRBD1. The CDR3 spans 14 residues. The CDR3 sequence: CACSTGGVVQTQHF. In DNA form, the CDR3 reads TGTGCCTGCAGTACAGGGGGAGTGGTTCAGACCCAGCATTTT.

This chain joins TRBV6-4 and TRBJ1-6, with D uncertain. The germline CDR1 and CDR2 sequences are MRHNA and SNTAGT. V was cut by 2 bases and J by 5 bases, with 7 bases left in between. CDR3 length: 14 residues. CDR3 sequence (DNA): TGTGCCAGCAGTGACGACGTGGATAATTCACCCCTCCACTTT. Translated, it gives CASSDDVDNSPLHF.

In this sample, this clone turned up many times. V gene TRBV20-1 combines with J gene TRBJ1-1; D is ambiguous. The CDR3 contains 15 residues. Germline-derived CDR1 and CDR2 are DFQATT and SNEGSKA (reference sequence). V was cut by 0 bases and J by 1 base, with 12 bases left in between. The CDR3 DNA is TGCAGTGCTAGAGATTTCGGCAGATCGAACACTGAAGCTTTCTTT. The encoded protein is CSARDFGRSNTEAFF.

This clone was seen a few times. V is TRBV12-3 or TRBV12-4 and J is TRBJ2-7; D gene uncertain. V lost 4 bases and J 4 bases, leaving 11 bases between the germline ends. The CDR3 is made up of 13 amino acids. The CDR3 spells CASSYVLGYEQYF. CDR3 nucleotide sequence: TGTGCCAGCAGTTATGTTTTGGGGTACGAGCAGTACTTC.

This clone has more than one count but fewer than ten. The chain is built from TRBV5-1 and TRBJ1-6; D remains unclear. This CDR3 has 15 residues. Germline loops: CDR1 SGHRS, CDR2 YFSETQ. With 1 base removed from V and 10 bases from J, the gap between germline ends came to 15 bases. The CDR3 here is CASSLTVAQKSPLHF. CDR3 nucleotide sequence: TGCGCCAGCAGCTTGACTGTGGCCCAAAAGTCACCCCTCCACTTT.

This clone was counted between two and nine times. A junction end diverges from the germline sequence, so it may reflect a read error. The CDR3 DNA is TGTGCCGGCAGTTTCTCTCCGGGACTAGCGGGAGGCACAGATACGCAGTATTTT. The encoded protein is CAGSFSPGLAGGTDTQYF. The V gene is TRBV27, the J gene TRBJ2-3; TRBD2 agrees at 14 bases. The CDR3 extends over 18 amino acids. Per germline, CDR1 MNHEY and CDR2 SMNVEV (reference sequence).

The CDR3 spells CASSECNTDTQYF. The DNA of the CDR3 is TGTGCCAGCAGTGAATGTAACACAGATACGCAGTATTTT. The V call is TRBV2, the J call TRBJ2-3, with unresolved D. Germline lookup yields CDR1 SNHLY and CDR2 FYNNEI. CDR3 length: 13 residues. The V gene lost 2 bases and the J gene lost 2 bases, with 5 bases spanning the gap.

This clone was found a few times. Being one base from a much bigger clone, this may be a read error. This specimen includes other DNA sequences encoding the same CDR3. The V gene is TRBV5-4, the J gene TRBJ2-7, with D maybe TRBD1 (6 bases). Germline values: CDR1 SGHNT, CDR2 YYREEE (reference sequence). The CDR3 runs 14 residues. Between the trimmed V and J ends, which lost 3 bases and 4 bases, there was a span of 14 bases. CDR3 sequence reads: CASSSLTGQYEQYF. CDR3 DNA sequence: TGTGCCAGCAGCTCGCTTACAGGACAGTACGAGCAGTACTTC.

This clone has a handful of counts. Here the CDR3 omits its conserved ending phenylalanine or tryptophan, so a read error is the likely source. The DNA is omitted, as the CDR3 cannot be located on it reliably, and the CDR3 follows TCRdb's listing. V is TRBV6-1 and J is TRBJ2-1; the tabulated D call, TRBD2, remains unverified against the DNA. Ends included, the CDR3 has 17 residues. CDR1 is MNHNS, CDR2 SASEGT, per germline. The CDR3 is CACSPLTSGNMVDEQFA.

This clone was picked up many times. The V gene is TRBV30, the J gene TRBJ2-1; D uncertain. Germline-derived CDR1 and CDR2 are GTSNPN and SVGIG (reference sequence). V was trimmed by 0 bases and J by 2 bases, leaving 14 bases between them. The CDR3 sequence is 16 residues long. CDR3 sequence: CAWSVLGSEAYNEQFF. CDR3 nucleotides: TGTGCCTGGAGTGTATTAGGCTCAGAGGCCTACAATGAGCAGTTCTTC.

This clone showed up many times. The CDR3 sequence: CASKKTVTNNEKLFF. CDR3 DNA: TGTGCCAGCAAAAAAACAGTAACGAATAATGAAAAACTGTTTTTT. This chain links TRBV2 with TRBJ1-4; D uncertain. This CDR3 region has 15 residues. V was clipped by 7 bases and J by 4 bases, with 16 bases between them. Germline V lookup: CDR1 SNHLY, CDR2 FYNNEI.

This clone was counted at least ten times. The rearrangement joins TRBV29-1 to TRBJ2-1; D may be TRBD1 (8 bases). Germline lookup yields CDR1 SQVTM and CDR2 ANQGSEA. The length of the CDR3 is 16 residues. V lost 6 bases to trimming and J lost 4 bases, with 22 bases between them. DNA for the CDR3: TGCAGCGTGGGGAGGGGGCAGGGGGCTTTATACAATGAGCAGTTCTTC. Translating it yields CSVGRGQGALYNEQFF.

This clone has ten or more counts. The V and J genes are TRBV2 and TRBJ1-1; 7 bases map to TRBD1. Losses at the gene ends were 0 bases for V and 4 bases for J; bases not matched to a gene: 8. CDR1 SNHLY and CDR2 FYNNEI come from the germline V gene. This CDR3 region has 16 residues. CDR3 nucleotide sequence: TGTGCCAGCAGTGAAGCTTCCGGGGCAGGGGGCACTGAAGCTTTCTTT. Protein sequence: CASSEASGAGGTEAFF.

This clone turned up a few times. J is TRBJ2-7 and V is TRBV6-1, with no clear D. Trimming stripped 6 bases from V and 6 bases from J, with 9 bases between. Germline V gene lookup returns CDR1 MNHNS and CDR2 SASEGT. CDR3 size: 11 residues. The CDR3 sequence: CASRDLGEQYF. Here the CDR3 DNA reads TGTGCCAGCAGGGATCTCGGCGAGCAGTACTTC.

The chain is built from TRBV7-3 and TRBJ2-3; TRBD2 agrees at 9 bases. The CDR3 spans 16 residues. V shed 3 bases and J 5 bases; nucleotides not matched to a gene: 9. Germline V gene data show CDR1 as SGHTA and CDR2 as FQGTGA. For the CDR3, the DNA is TGTGCCAGCAGCTTTAGCGCGGGAGCGGGGGGAGATACGCAGTATTTT. It is translated as CASSFSAGAGGDTQYF.

This clone occurred many times. This chain connects TRBV7-9 to TRBJ1-1; TRBD1 matches at 7 bases. V trimming: 4 bases; J trimming: 6 bases; junction bases outside the gene matches: 5. Germline lookup yields CDR1 SEHNR and CDR2 FQNEAQ (reference sequence). The CDR3 length is 13 residues. The DNA for the CDR3 is TGTGCCAGCAGCTCCGACAGGGTACCTGAAGCTTTCTTT. This sequence encodes CASSSDRVPEAFF.

This clone was recorded many times. The genes are TRBV7-8 and TRBJ2-3, with D unresolved. V lost 1 base and J 5 bases, leaving 10 bases between the germline ends. The CDR3 runs 14 residues. Germline lookup yields CDR1 SGHVS and CDR2 FQNEAQ. In DNA, the CDR3 is TGTGCCAGCAGCTTAGACAGTTTGAGAGATACGCAGTATTTT. Translated: CASSLDSLRDTQYF.